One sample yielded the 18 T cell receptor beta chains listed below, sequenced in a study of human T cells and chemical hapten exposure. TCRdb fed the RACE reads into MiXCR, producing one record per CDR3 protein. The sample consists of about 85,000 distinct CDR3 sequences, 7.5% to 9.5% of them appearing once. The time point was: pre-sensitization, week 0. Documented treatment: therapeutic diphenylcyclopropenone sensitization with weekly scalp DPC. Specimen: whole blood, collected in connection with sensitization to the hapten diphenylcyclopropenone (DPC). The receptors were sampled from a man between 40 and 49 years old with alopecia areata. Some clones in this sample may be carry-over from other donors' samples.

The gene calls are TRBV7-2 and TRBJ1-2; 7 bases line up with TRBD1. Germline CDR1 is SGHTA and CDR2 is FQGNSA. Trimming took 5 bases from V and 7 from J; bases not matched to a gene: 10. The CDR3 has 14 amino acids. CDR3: CASSKGQAGSGYTF. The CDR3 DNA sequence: TGTGCCAGCAGCAAAGGACAGGCAGGGAGTGGCTACACCTTC.

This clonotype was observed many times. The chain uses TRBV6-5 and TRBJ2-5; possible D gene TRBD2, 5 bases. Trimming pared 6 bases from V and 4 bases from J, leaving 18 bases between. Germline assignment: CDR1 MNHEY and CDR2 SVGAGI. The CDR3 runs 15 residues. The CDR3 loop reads CASSSDTGRVETQYF. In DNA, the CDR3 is TGTGCCAGCAGCTCCGATACTGGGCGGGTAGAGACCCAGTACTTC.

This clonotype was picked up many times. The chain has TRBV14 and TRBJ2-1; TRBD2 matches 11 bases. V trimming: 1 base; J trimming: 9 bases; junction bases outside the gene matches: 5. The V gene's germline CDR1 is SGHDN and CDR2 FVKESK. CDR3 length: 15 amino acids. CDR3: CASSQVAGGPSEQFF. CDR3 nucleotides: TGTGCCAGCAGCCAAGTAGCGGGAGGGCCCAGTGAGCAGTTCTTC.

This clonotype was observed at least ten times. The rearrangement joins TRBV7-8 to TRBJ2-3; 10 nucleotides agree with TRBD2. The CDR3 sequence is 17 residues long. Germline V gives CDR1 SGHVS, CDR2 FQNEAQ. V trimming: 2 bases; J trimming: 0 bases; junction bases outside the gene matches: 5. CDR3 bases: TGTGCCAGCAGCTTATCGAGCGGGAGGGGGAGCACAGATACGCAGTATTTT. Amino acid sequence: CASSLSSGRGSTDTQYF. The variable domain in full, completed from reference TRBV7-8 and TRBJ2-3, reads GAGVSQSPRYKVAKRGQDVALRCDPISGHVSLFWYQQALGQGPEFLTYFQNEAQLDKSGLPSDRFFAERPEGSVSTLKIQRTQQEDSAVYLCASSLSSGRGSTDTQYFGPGTRLTVL.

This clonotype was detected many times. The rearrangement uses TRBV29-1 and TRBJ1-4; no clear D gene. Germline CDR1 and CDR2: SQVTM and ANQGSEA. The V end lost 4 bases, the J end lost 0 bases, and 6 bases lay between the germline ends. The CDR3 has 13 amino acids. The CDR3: CSVGVATNEKLFF. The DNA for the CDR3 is TGCAGCGTTGGGGTTGCAACTAATGAAAAACTGTTTTTT.

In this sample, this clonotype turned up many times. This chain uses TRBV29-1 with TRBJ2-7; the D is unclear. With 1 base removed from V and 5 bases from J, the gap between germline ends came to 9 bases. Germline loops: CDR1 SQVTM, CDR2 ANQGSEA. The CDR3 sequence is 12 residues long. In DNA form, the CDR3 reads TGCAGCGTTGAAGTGGTAGGCGACGAGCAGTACTTC. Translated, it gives CSVEVVGDEQYF.

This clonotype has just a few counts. The chain's CDR3 is CASSPLQGAGEQYV. In DNA, the CDR3 is TGTGCCAGCTCACCATTACAGGGGGCAGGCGAGCAGTACGTC. The chain recombines TRBV18 with TRBJ2-7; TRBD1 matches 9 bases. The CDR3 is 14 residues long. V trimming: 2 bases; J trimming: 6 bases; junction bases outside the gene matches: 5. From germline, CDR1 is KGHSH and CDR2 LQKENI.

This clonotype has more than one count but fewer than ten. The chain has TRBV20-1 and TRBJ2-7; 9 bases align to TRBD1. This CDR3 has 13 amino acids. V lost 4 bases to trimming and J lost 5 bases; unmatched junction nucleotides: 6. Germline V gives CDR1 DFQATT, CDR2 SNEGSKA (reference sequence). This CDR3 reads CSATDRGTNEQYF. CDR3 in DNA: TGCAGTGCTACCGACAGGGGGACGAACGAGCAGTACTTC.

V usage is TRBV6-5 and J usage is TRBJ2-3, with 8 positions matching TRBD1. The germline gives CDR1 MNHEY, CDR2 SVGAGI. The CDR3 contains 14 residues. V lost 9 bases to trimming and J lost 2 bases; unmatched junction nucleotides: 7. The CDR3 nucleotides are TGTGCCAGTAAGGGACAGGCTAACACAGATACGCAGTATTTT. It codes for CASKGQANTDTQYF.

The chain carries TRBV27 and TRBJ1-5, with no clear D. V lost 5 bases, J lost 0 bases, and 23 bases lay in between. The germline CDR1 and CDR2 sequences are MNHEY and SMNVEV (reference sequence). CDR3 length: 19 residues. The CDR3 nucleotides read TGTGCCAGCAGTACCCTGAGCGCCACAATACGTAATAGCAATCAGCCCCAGCATTTT. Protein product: CASSTLSATIRNSNQPQHF.

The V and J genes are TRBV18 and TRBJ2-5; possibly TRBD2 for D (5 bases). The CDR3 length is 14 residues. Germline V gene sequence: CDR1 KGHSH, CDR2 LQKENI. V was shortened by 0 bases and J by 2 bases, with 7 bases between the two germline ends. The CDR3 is CASSPPSVQETQYF. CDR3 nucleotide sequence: TGTGCCAGCTCACCACCTAGCGTTCAAGAGACCCAGTACTTC.

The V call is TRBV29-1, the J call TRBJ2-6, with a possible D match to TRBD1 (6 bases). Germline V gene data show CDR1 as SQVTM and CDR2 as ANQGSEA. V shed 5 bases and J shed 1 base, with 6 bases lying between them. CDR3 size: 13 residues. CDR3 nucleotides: TGCAGCGTTACAGGGTCTGGGGCCAACGTCCTGACTTTC. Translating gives CSVTGSGANVLTF.

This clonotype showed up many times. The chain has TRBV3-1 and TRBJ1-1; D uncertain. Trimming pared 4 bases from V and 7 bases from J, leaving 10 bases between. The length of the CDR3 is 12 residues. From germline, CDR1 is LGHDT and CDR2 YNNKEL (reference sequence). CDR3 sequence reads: CASSPGIYEAFF. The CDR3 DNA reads TGTGCCAGCAGCCCGGGGATCTATGAAGCTTTCTTT.

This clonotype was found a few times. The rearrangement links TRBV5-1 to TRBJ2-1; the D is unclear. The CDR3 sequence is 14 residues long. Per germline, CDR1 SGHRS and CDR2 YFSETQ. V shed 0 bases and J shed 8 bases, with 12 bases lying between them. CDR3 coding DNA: TGCGCCAGCAGCTTGGCGTCCGTACTTGATGAGCAGTTCTTC. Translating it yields CASSLASVLDEQFF. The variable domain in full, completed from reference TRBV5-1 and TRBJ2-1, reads KAGVTQTPRYLIKTRGQQVTLSCSPISGHRSVSWYQQTPGQGLQFLFEYFSETQRNKGNFPGRFSGRQFSNSRSEMNVSTLELGDSALYLCASSLASVLDEQFFGPGTRLTVL.

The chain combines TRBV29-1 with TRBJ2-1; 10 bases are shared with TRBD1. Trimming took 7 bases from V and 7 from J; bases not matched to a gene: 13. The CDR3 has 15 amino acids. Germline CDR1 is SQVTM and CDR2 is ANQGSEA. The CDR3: CSGRRQGAIWNEQFF. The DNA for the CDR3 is TGCAGCGGACGAAGACAGGGGGCCATATGGAATGAGCAGTTCTTC.

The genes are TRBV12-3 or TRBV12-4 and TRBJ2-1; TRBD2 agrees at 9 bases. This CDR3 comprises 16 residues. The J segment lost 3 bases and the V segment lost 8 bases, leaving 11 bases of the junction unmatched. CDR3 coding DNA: TGTGCCAGCGTGTTTAGCGGGAGTAGAAGCTACAATGAGCAGTTCTTC. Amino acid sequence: CASVFSGSRSYNEQFF.

The CDR3 bases are TGTGCCAGCAGCTTTTTTGGCGGGGAGCTGTTTTTT. Residues: CASSFFGGELFF. The V and J genes are TRBV5-5 and TRBJ2-2; D remains ambiguous. V lost 2 bases and J lost 7, with 6 bases in between. This CDR3 region has 12 residues. Germline values: CDR1 SGHKS, CDR2 YYEKEE (reference sequence).

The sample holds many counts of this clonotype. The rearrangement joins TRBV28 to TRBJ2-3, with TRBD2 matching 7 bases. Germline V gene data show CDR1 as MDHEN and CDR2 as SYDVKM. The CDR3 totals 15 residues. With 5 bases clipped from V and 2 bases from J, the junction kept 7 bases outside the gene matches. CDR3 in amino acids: CASSASAGITDTQYF. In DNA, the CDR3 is TGTGCCAGCAGTGCTTCAGCGGGGATCACAGATACGCAGTATTTT.